The 20 T cell receptor beta chains listed next were all sequenced from one sample in a study of T cell responses to AZD1222 COVID-19 vaccine. Sequenced by immunoSEQ multiplex PCR; TCRdb stores in-frame clones only, minus some. This table has about 80,000 clones, about 91% appearing once. Sequencing used peripheral blood, obtained 28 days after the second AZD1222 dose. The receptor set was obtained from an adult who received the AZD1222 COVID-19 vaccine.

This clone was seen only once. The chain links TRBV24-1 to TRBJ2-1, with 11 bases aligning to TRBD2. The germline CDR1 and CDR2 sequences are KGHDR and SFDVKD. Trimming cost V 3 bases and J 5 bases; bases outside gene matches: 5. This CDR3 spans 16 amino acids. The CDR3 sequence: CATSDPSGRTHNEQFF. The CDR3 DNA is TGTGCCACCAGTGATCCTAGCGGGAGGACCCACAATGAGCAGTTCTTC.

V is TRBV12-3 or TRBV12-4 and J is TRBJ1-5; D may be TRBD1 (6 bases). This CDR3 is 13 amino acids long. Trimming removed 5 bases from V and 4 bases from J, with 9 bases in between. CDR3 DNA sequence: TGTGCCAGCAGTAGGACAGATAATCAGCCCCAGCATTTT. Protein sequence: CASSRTDNQPQHF.

The V and J genes are TRBV27 and TRBJ2-7; D gene uncertain. The CDR3 consists of 13 residues. V lost 3 bases and J lost 6, with 12 bases in between. The V gene's germline CDR1 is MNHEY and CDR2 SMNVEV (reference sequence). The CDR3 DNA sequence: TGTGCCAGCAGTTTGTTAGGGATTGGCGAGCAGTACTTC. It specifies CASSLLGIGEQYF.

This chain links TRBV7-9 with TRBJ2-1, with D perhaps matching TRBD2 (6 bases). The CDR3 consists of 14 residues. The germline V gene encodes CDR1 SEHNR and CDR2 FQNEAQ (reference sequence). The ends were cut back, 5 bases at V and 3 bases at J, with 11 bases in the middle. As DNA, the CDR3 is TGTGCCAGCAGCACCGAGACTAGCTACAATGAGCAGTTCTTC. It is translated as CASSTETSYNEQFF.

The V and J genes are TRBV28 and TRBJ2-7, with a weak D call TRBD2 (5 bases). CDR1 is MDHEN, CDR2 SYDVKM, per germline. The CDR3 spans 12 residues. In DNA form, the CDR3 reads TGTAGCGGACGGACCTCATTCTACGAGCAGTACTTC. Translating gives CSGRTSFYEQYF.

This sequence joins TRBV27 and TRBJ2-7; 9 positions match TRBD1. Germline CDR1 reads MNHEY; CDR2 reads SMNVEV (reference sequence). There are 17 residues in the CDR3. The V segment lost 5 bases and the J segment 0 bases; nucleotides outside the gene matches: 11. The CDR3: CASSQGQGKISSYEQYF. The CDR3 DNA sequence: TGTGCCAGCAGTCAGGGACAGGGTAAAATAAGCTCCTACGAGCAGTACTTC.

This clone was recorded only once. The chain carries TRBV12-5 and TRBJ1-1; no clear D gene. V was shortened by 2 bases and J by 1 base, with 5 bases between the two germline ends. Germline V gene lookup returns CDR1 LGHNT and CDR2 FRNRAP. The CDR3 length is 13 residues. The CDR3 sequence is CASGLRENTEAFF. CDR3 nucleotide sequence: TGTGCTAGTGGTTTGAGGGAGAACACTGAAGCTTTCTTT.

V and J are TRBV19 and TRBJ2-5; D is ambiguous. CDR1 is LNHDA, CDR2 SQIVND, per germline (reference sequence). V dropped 4 bases and J dropped 10 bases, with 10 bases sitting between them. This CDR3 has 11 residues. This CDR3 is CASSTLDDQYF. In DNA form, the CDR3 reads TGTGCCAGTAGTACGCTAGACGACCAGTACTTC.

CDR3 DNA sequence: TGTGCCAGCAGCTTCGGGACAGGGTTTTACGAGCAGTACTTC. Translation gives CASSFGTGFYEQYF. V gene TRBV7-3 combines with J gene TRBJ2-7; the match to TRBD1 covers 9 bases. V trimming: 3 bases; J trimming: 4 bases; junction bases outside the gene matches: 4. From germline, CDR1 is SGHTA and CDR2 FQGTGA. This CDR3 comprises 14 residues.

V usage is TRBV7-2 and J usage is TRBJ2-7, with D unresolved. Trimming stripped 3 bases from V and 7 bases from J, with 10 bases between. Germline V CDR1 and CDR2: SGHTA, FQGNSA. The CDR3 has 12 residues. CDR3 DNA sequence: TGTGCCAGCAGCTTCTTCTCCCTGGAGCAGTACTTC. Amino acid sequence: CASSFFSLEQYF.

This clone was detected only once. The CDR3 loop reads CSVEGQGGYEQYF. In nucleotides, the CDR3 is TGCAGCGTTGAAGGACAGGGTGGATACGAGCAGTACTTC. The V gene is TRBV29-1, the J gene TRBJ2-7; 7 bases align to TRBD1. CDR3 length: 13 amino acids. Germline V gene lookup returns CDR1 SQVTM and CDR2 ANQGSEA. V lost 1 base and J lost 4; bases outside the gene matches: 4.

The chain recombines TRBV11-2 with TRBJ2-5; 12 bases match TRBD1. V shed 2 bases, J shed 4 bases, and the junction held 5 bases outside the gene matches. This CDR3 comprises 16 residues. Per the germline V gene, CDR1 is SGHAT and CDR2 is FQNNGV. Here the CDR3 reads CASSLTGTGGGETQYF. In DNA, the CDR3 is TGTGCCAGCAGCTTAACCGGGACAGGGGGCGGAGAGACCCAGTACTTC.

The rearrangement joins TRBV27 to TRBJ2-7; D gene uncertain. V was pared by 8 bases and J by 0 bases, with 14 bases between. The CDR3 extends over 14 amino acids. Germline V gene sequence: CDR1 MNHEY, CDR2 SMNVEV (reference sequence). The CDR3 reads CASRRQASSYEQYF. CDR3 sequence (DNA): TGTGCCAGCCGCCGGCAGGCAAGCTCCTACGAGCAGTACTTC.

The V call is TRBV19, the J call TRBJ1-1; unclear D gene. This CDR3 has 16 residues. V was shortened by 1 base and J by 0 bases, with 12 bases between the two germline ends. CDR1 and CDR2 (germline): LNHDA, SQIVND (reference sequence). CDR3 nucleotide sequence: TGTGCCAGTAGTATAGGATACGCAACTATGAACACTGAAGCTTTCTTT. As protein: CASSIGYATMNTEAFF.

The chain uses TRBV7-9 and TRBJ2-7; maybe TRBD1 (5 bases). V dropped 1 base and J dropped 2 bases, with 9 bases sitting between them. Germline V lookup: CDR1 SEHNR, CDR2 FQNEAQ (reference sequence). The CDR3 has 14 amino acids. In nucleotides, the CDR3 is TGTGCCAGCAGCTTAGATGCCAGGGCCTACGAGCAGTACTTC. Its protein is CASSLDARAYEQYF.

The chain uses TRBV27 and TRBJ2-7, with 8 bases identical to TRBD2. The germline CDR1 and CDR2 sequences are MNHEY and SMNVEV (reference sequence). The V and J ends lost 4 bases and 1 base, in that order; junction bases with no gene match: 6. This CDR3 is built from 15 residues. The CDR3 region is CASSSGGAGSYEQYF. DNA of the CDR3: TGTGCCAGCAGTTCGGGGGGGGCGGGGTCCTACGAGCAGTACTTC.

The J gene is TRBJ2-7, the V gene TRBV29-1, with TRBD2 matching over 7 bases. Germline CDR1 is SQVTM and CDR2 is ANQGSEA. The CDR3 consists of 12 residues. Trimming removed 7 bases from V and 3 bases from J; junction bases left unmatched: 6. The chain's CDR3 is CSASGQGYEQYF. The CDR3 nucleotides read TGCAGCGCTAGCGGCCAGGGCTACGAGCAGTACTTC.

The V call is TRBV19, the J call TRBJ2-3; 12 bases fit TRBD2. This CDR3 spans 15 amino acids. After removal of 5 bases from V and 6 bases from J, the junction contained 6 bases not matched to a gene. The V gene's germline CDR1 is LNHDA and CDR2 SQIVND (reference sequence). CDR3 sequence: CASSWLAGGLDTQYF. In DNA form, the CDR3 reads TGTGCCAGTAGTTGGCTAGCGGGAGGGCTGGATACGCAGTATTTT.

The chain employs TRBV28 and TRBJ2-7; D is undetermined. Between the trimmed V and J ends, which lost 5 bases and 3 bases, there was a span of 17 bases. The CDR3 spans 15 residues. Looked up from germline, CDR1 is MDHEN and CDR2 is SYDVKM. CDR3 in amino acids: CASSSTVLGLYEQYF. The CDR3 DNA sequence: TGTGCCAGCAGTAGCACAGTCTTGGGTCTCTACGAGCAGTACTTC.

The CDR3 here is CASSLLRDRGPYVNEQFF. The CDR3 DNA is TGTGCCAGCAGTTTATTGCGGGACAGGGGGCCATATGTCAATGAGCAGTTCTTC. V usage is TRBV28 and J usage is TRBJ2-1, with 12 nucleotides matching TRBD1. The CDR3 extends over 18 amino acids. Germline V gene data show CDR1 as MDHEN and CDR2 as SYDVKM. After removal of 1 base from V and 6 bases from J, the junction contained 10 bases not matched to a gene.